The clone carrying this T cell receptor (beta chain) was seen more than once but under ten times. Its antigen is still unknown. This specimen comes from a study of long-term antiretroviral therapy in people with HIV. Study at large: The 2015 immediate-ART recommendation was preceded by the earliest samples by about a decade.

Version v3.0 of the immunoSEQ assay was performed at survey level. Some clones are missing from TCRdb's copy, which holds only in-frame ones; the method was immunoSEQ multiplex PCR. Of 26,000 or so clones detected, about four fifths appear once; the ten largest clones hold approximately 4.8%. Overall study findings and caveats: Even long-term ART left TRB diversity below transplant donor controls, despite gains.

Going into DNA extraction, samples held roughly 0.95-10 million cryopreserved PBMC. CDR1 is SEHNR, CDR2 FQNEAQ, per germline (reference sequence). V shed 5 bases and J 6 bases; nucleotides not matched to a gene: 9. CDR3 length equals 15 residues. The sample in question was unsorted PBMCs, obtained 3 years after starting antiretroviral therapy. This sequence joins TRBV7-9 and TRBJ2-2, with 7 bases aligning to TRBD1. The clonotype comes from a man aged 18-30 years with HIV. The CDR3 nucleotides are TGTGCCAGCAGCCATAACAGGGGCAGGGCCGGGGAGCTGTTTTTT. It codes for CASSHNRGRAGELFF.